Presented here are 14 T cell receptor beta chains from one specimen sequenced in a study of OX40 agonist ivuxolimab in advanced cancers. Method: immunoSEQ multiplex PCR; TCRdb's copy keeps in-frame clones and lacks some. The table includes tens of thousands of clones, approximately 85% detected once. The sequences come from CD4+ or CD8+ T cells sorted from blood, collected in a trial of the OX40 agonist ivuxolimab. The receptors here all came from an adult with an advanced solid tumor such as melanoma, head and neck, liver or kidney cancer.

The V gene is TRBV30, the J gene TRBJ1-6; D gene ambiguous. The CDR3 has 13 amino acids. Looked up from germline, CDR1 is GTSNPN and CDR2 is SVGIG (reference sequence). Trimming pared 8 bases from V and 0 bases from J, leaving 8 bases between. Here the CDR3 reads CATGISYNSPLHF. The CDR3 DNA sequence: TGTGCCACCGGGATCTCCTATAATTCACCCCTCCACTTT.

The chain employs TRBV7-2 and TRBJ1-1; tentative D call: TRBD1 (5 bases). The germline V gene encodes CDR1 SGHTA and CDR2 FQGNSA. The CDR3 is 14 residues long. V was clipped by 8 bases and J by 3 bases, with 16 bases between them. For the CDR3, the DNA is TGTGCCAGCCTCCAGTTGGGGGGGGACACTGAAGCTTTCTTT. Its protein is CASLQLGGDTEAFF.

This clone came up once. The chain couples TRBV6-1 to TRBJ1-4; perhaps TRBD1 as D (5 bases). Trimming removed 6 bases at V and 8 bases at J, with 19 bases between. Germline loops: CDR1 MNHNS, CDR2 SASEGT. This CDR3 has 15 residues. The CDR3 DNA reads TGTGCCAGCAGACAATCCGGGAGCCAGGGCGAAAAACTGTTTTTT. The encoded protein is CASRQSGSQGEKLFF.

V gene TRBV30 combines with J gene TRBJ1-4, with 9 bases fitting TRBD1. Trimming cost V 8 bases and J 4 bases; bases outside gene matches: 8. CDR3 length: 14 amino acids. Germline CDR1 and CDR2: GTSNPN and SVGIG (reference sequence). The chain's CDR3 is CATSRQGGNEKLFF. In nucleotides, the CDR3 is TGTGCCACGTCAAGACAGGGGGGTAATGAAAAACTGTTTTTT.

The sample holds one count of this clone. This chain uses TRBV25-1 with TRBJ2-1; 7 nucleotides align to TRBD2. Germline loops: CDR1 MGHDK, CDR2 SYGVNS. This CDR3 has 14 residues. J gave up 1 base and V 3 bases, and 0 bases lay outside the gene matches. CDR3 sequence reads: CASSEGGSYNEQFF. The DNA for the CDR3 is TGTGCCAGCAGTGAGGGGGGGTCCTACAATGAGCAGTTCTTC.

This clone was seen only once. CDR3 amino acids: CASSGVSGANVLTF. In nucleotides, the CDR3 is TGTGCCAGCTCAGGGGTGTCTGGGGCCAACGTCCTGACTTTC. The chain combines TRBV7-3 with TRBJ2-6, with D perhaps TRBD1 (6 bases). The germline V gene has CDR1 SGHTA and CDR2 FQGTGA. The length of the CDR3 is 14 residues. V shed 8 bases and J shed 1 base, with 9 bases lying between them.

This clone has a single count. CDR3 sequence: CASSPSGSNEQYF. In DNA form, the CDR3 reads TGTGCCAGCTCACCAAGTGGTTCCAACGAGCAGTACTTC. The J gene is TRBJ2-7, the V gene TRBV18; D ambiguous. V was shortened by 2 bases and J by 5 bases, with 10 bases between the two germline ends. CDR3 length: 13 residues. From germline, CDR1 is KGHSH and CDR2 LQKENI.

This sequence joins TRBV5-4 and TRBJ1-1, with 7 bases fitting TRBD1. CDR3 length: 15 amino acids. Germline CDR1 is SGHNT and CDR2 is YYREEE (reference sequence). The trim removed 4 bases at V and 4 bases at J, leaving 10 bases unmatched. The CDR3 sequence: CASSMPQGGGTEAFF. The CDR3, as DNA: TGTGCCAGCAGCATGCCCCAGGGGGGCGGCACTGAAGCTTTCTTT.

V usage is TRBV28 and J usage is TRBJ1-1; D possibly corresponds to TRBD1 (6 bases). Germline V gives CDR1 MDHEN, CDR2 SYDVKM. V was clipped by 7 bases and J by 1 base, with 10 bases between them. The CDR3 is 13 amino acids. This CDR3 is CASKGGGNTEAFF. CDR3 sequence (DNA): TGTGCCAGCAAAGGGGGGGGGAACACTGAAGCTTTCTTT.

This clone occurred once. The chain joins TRBV6-1 to TRBJ2-7; a possible D gene is TRBD2 (7 bases). The CDR3 loop spans 15 amino acids. Trimming took 3 bases from V and 2 from J, leaving 14 bases between them. Germline CDR1 is MNHNS and CDR2 is SASEGT. The DNA for the CDR3 is TGTGCCAGCAGTGACATGGGGGGGCGTACCTACGAGCAGTACTTC. It is translated as CASSDMGGRTYEQYF.

The chain recombines TRBV28 with TRBJ1-2; D gene ambiguous. Germline V lookup: CDR1 MDHEN, CDR2 SYDVKM. V dropped 3 bases and J dropped 8 bases, with 7 bases sitting between them. The CDR3 consists of 11 residues. The CDR3 loop reads CASSLTQGYTF. CDR3 bases: TGTGCCAGCAGTTTGACACAGGGCTACACCTTC.

CDR3 nucleotides: TGTGCCAGCAGCTTACTGGCGGGAGGGCCCGATACGCAGTATTTT. Translated: CASSLLAGGPDTQYF. The rearrangement links TRBV7-6 to TRBJ2-3; 9 nucleotides align to TRBD2. Germline trimming cut 2 bases from V and 6 bases from J; bases unmatched to any gene: 6. The CDR3 consists of 15 residues. Germline V gene lookup returns CDR1 SGHVS and CDR2 FNYEAQ.

V gene TRBV6-6 combines with J gene TRBJ2-3; the D gene could be TRBD1 or TRBD2 (5 bases each). Germline V gives CDR1 MNHNY, CDR2 SVGAGI (reference sequence). The CDR3 spans 14 residues. The V end lost 7 bases, the J end lost 3 bases, and 14 bases lay between the germline ends. CDR3 amino acids: CASTGTALTDTQYF. In nucleotides, the CDR3 is TGTGCCAGCACCGGGACGGCGTTAACAGATACGCAGTATTTT.

The chain has TRBV28 and TRBJ1-4; tentatively, D is TRBD1 (5 bases). The CDR3 totals 13 residues. The ends were cut back, 6 bases at V and 6 bases at J, with 11 bases in the middle. Germline lookup yields CDR1 MDHEN and CDR2 SYDVKM. CDR3 DNA sequence: TGTGCCAGCAGGCGGGACGGTTATGAAAAACTGTTTTTT. It translates to CASRRDGYEKLFF.